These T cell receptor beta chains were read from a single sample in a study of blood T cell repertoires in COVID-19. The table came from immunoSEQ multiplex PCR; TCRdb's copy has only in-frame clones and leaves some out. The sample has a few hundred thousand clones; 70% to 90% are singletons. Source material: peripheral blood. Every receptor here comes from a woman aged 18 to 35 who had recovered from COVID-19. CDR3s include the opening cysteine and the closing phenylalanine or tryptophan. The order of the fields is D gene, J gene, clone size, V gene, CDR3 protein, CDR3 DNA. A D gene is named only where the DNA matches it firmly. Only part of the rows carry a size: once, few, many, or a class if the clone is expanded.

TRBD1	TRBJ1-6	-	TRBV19	CASSMEYRGLNSPLHF	TGTGCCAGTAGTATGGAATACAGGGGCCTCAATTCACCCCTCCACTTT
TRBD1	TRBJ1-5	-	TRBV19	CASSIVGGGNQPQHF	TGTGCCAGTAGTATCGTAGGGGGCGGCAATCAGCCCCAGCATTTT
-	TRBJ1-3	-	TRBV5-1	CASSLDTGNTIYF	TGCGCCAGCAGCTTGGACACGGGAAACACCATATATTTT
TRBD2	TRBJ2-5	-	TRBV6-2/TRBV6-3	CASSYPAGDSVDQETQYF	TGTGCCAGCAGTTACCCGGCGGGGGATAGCGTAGACCAAGAGACCCAGTACTTC
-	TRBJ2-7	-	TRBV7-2	CASRGGNSYEQYF	TGTGCCAGCCGAGGGGGAAACTCCTACGAGCAGTACTTC
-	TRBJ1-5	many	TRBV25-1	CASSESTVTDQPQHF	TGTGCCAGCAGTGAATCGACAGTTACGGATCAGCCCCAGCATTTT
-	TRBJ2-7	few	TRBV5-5	CASSYAGFSYEQYF	TGTGCCAGCAGCTACGCAGGTTTCTCCTACGAGCAGTACTTC
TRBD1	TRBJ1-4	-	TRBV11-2	CASRPIPTPGQNNEKLFF	TGTGCCAGCAGACCAATTCCAACTCCGGGACAGAATAATGAAAAACTGTTTTTT
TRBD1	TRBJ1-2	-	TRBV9	CASSVGTGANYGYTF	TGTGCCAGCAGCGTAGGGACAGGAGCTAACTATGGCTACACCTTC
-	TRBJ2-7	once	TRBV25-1	CASSENNRDEQYF	TGTGCCAGCAGTGAAAACAACAGGGACGAGCAGTACTTC
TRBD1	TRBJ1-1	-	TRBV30	CAYARGRRTEAFF	TGTGCCTATGCCAGGGGGAGGAGAACTGAAGCTTTCTTT
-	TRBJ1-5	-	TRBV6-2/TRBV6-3	CASSYGGRSNQPQHF	TGTGCCAGCAGTTACGGGGGCAGGAGCAATCAGCCCCAGCATTTT
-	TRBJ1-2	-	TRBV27	CASSFIGGDGKLYGYTF	TGTGCCAGCAGTTTCATCGGGGGGGATGGAAAGTTATATGGCTACACCTTC
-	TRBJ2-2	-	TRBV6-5	CASSYTLSGELFF	TGTGCCAGCAGTTACACATTATCCGGGGAGCTGTTTTTT
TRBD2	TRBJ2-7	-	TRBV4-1	CASSQDPGGGYEQYF	TGCGCCAGCAGCCAAGACCCGGGAGGGGGCTACGAGCAGTACTTC
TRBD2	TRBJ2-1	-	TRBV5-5	CASSLTITSGLAYNEQFF	TGTGCCAGCAGCTTAACAATCACTAGCGGGCTAGCCTACAATGAGCAGTTCTTC
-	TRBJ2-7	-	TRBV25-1	CASSESAGILSYEQYF	TGTGCCAGCAGTGAATCGGCAGGTATTCTCTCCTACGAGCAGTACTTC
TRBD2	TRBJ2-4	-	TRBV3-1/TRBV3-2	CASSQELAGIAKNIQYF	TGTGCCAGCAGCCAGGAACTAGCGGGTATAGCCAAAAACATTCAGTACTTC
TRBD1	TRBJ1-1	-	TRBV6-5	CASSRRDRPYKGAFF	TGTGCCAGCAGTCGCCGGGACAGGCCCTATAAAGGAGCTTTCTTT
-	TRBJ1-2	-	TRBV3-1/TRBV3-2	CASSSPAAYGYTF	TGTGCCAGCAGCTCCCCAGCGGCCTATGGCTACACCTTC
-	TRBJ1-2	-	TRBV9	CASSDSDRHYGYTF	TGTGCCAGCAGCGATAGTGACAGACACTATGGCTACACCTTC
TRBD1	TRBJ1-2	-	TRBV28	CASKGQGARYGYTF	TGTGCCAGCAAAGGACAGGGGGCGAGGTATGGCTACACCTTC
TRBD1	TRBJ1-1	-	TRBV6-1	CASSDGQGHTEAFF	TGTGCCAGCAGTGACGGACAGGGTCACACTGAAGCTTTCTTT
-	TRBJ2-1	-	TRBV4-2	CASSQSLVNYNEQFF	TGTGCCAGCAGCCAATCACTAGTTAACTACAATGAGCAGTTCTTC
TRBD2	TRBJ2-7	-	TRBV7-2	CASSLEAGVTYEQYF	TGTGCCAGCAGCTTAGAAGCGGGAGTTACCTACGAGCAGTACTTC
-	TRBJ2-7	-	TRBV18	CASSLDRNSYEQYF	TGTGCCAGCTCACTTGACAGGAACTCCTACGAGCAGTACTTC
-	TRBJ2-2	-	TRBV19	CASSIVPGATGELFF	TGTGCCAGTAGTATAGTCCCAGGGGCGACCGGGGAGCTGTTTTTT
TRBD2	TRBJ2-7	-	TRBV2	CASSYPGLGSYEQYF	TGTGCCAGCAGTTACCCCGGACTAGGATCCTACGAGCAGTACTTC
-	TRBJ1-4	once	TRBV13	CASSLGASNELFF	TGTGCCAGCAGCTTAGGAGCATCTAATGAACTGTTTTTT
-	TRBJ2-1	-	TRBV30	CAWGISVGSYNEQFF	TGTGCCTGGGGGATTTCCGTCGGCTCCTACAATGAGCAGTTCTTC
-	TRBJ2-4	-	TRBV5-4	CASSLGGIQYF	TGTGCCAGCAGCTTGGGAGGCATTCAGTACTTC
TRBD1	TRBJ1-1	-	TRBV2	CASIGTAMNTEAFF	TGTGCCTCAATCGGGACAGCTATGAACACTGAAGCTTTCTTT
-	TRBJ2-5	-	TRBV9	CASNPLGGQETQYF	TGTGCCAGCAACCCCCTCGGGGGCCAAGAGACCCAGTACTTC
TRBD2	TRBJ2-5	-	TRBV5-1	CASSSPREAGGPTGGSGETQYF	TGCGCCAGCAGCTCCCCCCGCGAAGCGGGAGGGCCGACTGGCGGGTCGGGAGAGACCCAGTACTTC
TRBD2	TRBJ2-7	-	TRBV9	CASSDRPVAGGYYEQYF	TGTGCCAGCAGCGACAGGCCTGTAGCGGGAGGCTACTACGAGCAGTACTTC
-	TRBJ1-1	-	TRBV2	CASSESPPGEFLMNTEAFF	TGTGCCAGCAGTGAGAGCCCCCCAGGGGAATTTCTCATGAACACTGAAGCTTTCTTT
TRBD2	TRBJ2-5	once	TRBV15	CATRSGLAESRRETQYF	TGTGCCACCAGATCGGGACTAGCGGAGAGCCGTAGAGAGACCCAGTACTTC
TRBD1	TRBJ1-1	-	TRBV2	CASVTGRNTEAFF	TGTGCCAGCGTGACAGGGAGGAACACTGAAGCTTTCTTT
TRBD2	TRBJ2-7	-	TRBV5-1	CASSSNPLLAGGPGYF	TGCGCCAGCAGCTCCAACCCTTTACTAGCGGGAGGGCCGGGGTACTTC
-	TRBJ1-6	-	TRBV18	CASSLLRRDNSPLHF	TGTGCCAGCTCACTACTTCGACGGGATAATTCACCCCTCCACTTT
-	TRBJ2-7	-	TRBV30	CAWTPGTPEQYF	TGTGCCTGGACCCCCGGGACACCCGAGCAGTACTTC